The 26 T cell receptor beta chains reported below all come from one sample, sequenced in a study of cytomegalovirus exposure and HLA in healthy donors. Both 60 Vbeta primers and 13 Jbeta primers went into the PCR. The table came from immunoSEQ multiplex PCR; TCRdb's copy has only in-frame clones and leaves some out. The sample has fewer than 110,000 clones, approximately 76% seen once. The sequencing input was PBMCs. These receptors originate from a man aged 40-50 years in good health and CMV-seronegative.

V gene TRBV25-1 combines with J gene TRBJ2-5, with 9 bases fitting TRBD1. V gave up 4 bases and J gave up 3 bases; unmatched junction bases: 9. In germline, CDR1 is MGHDK, CDR2 SYGVNS. The CDR3 runs to 16 residues. The CDR3 DNA reads TGTGCCAGCAGTGCAGCTACGGGACAGGGAGAAGAGACCCAGTACTTC. This codes for CASSAATGQGEETQYF.

V usage is TRBV19 and J usage is TRBJ2-1, with D possibly being TRBD2 (5 bases). Germline loops: CDR1 LNHDA, CDR2 SQIVND (reference sequence). There are 18 residues in the CDR3. V lost 0 bases to trimming and J lost 0 bases, with 15 bases between them. CDR3 in amino acids: CASSIDGPRGTSYNEQFF. The CDR3 DNA is TGTGCCAGTAGTATAGATGGACCTCGGGGTACCTCCTACAATGAGCAGTTCTTC.

This clone occurred a few times. V usage is TRBV2 and J usage is TRBJ1-4, with 11 bases aligning to TRBD1. The CDR3 consists of 15 residues. CDR1 SNHLY and CDR2 FYNNEI come from the germline V gene. The V gene end was trimmed by 8 bases and the J gene end by 7 bases; junction bases not matched to a gene: 9. For the CDR3, the DNA is TGTGCCAGCGGCCGGGACAGGGGGATTGTTGAAAAACTGTTTTTT. As protein: CASGRDRGIVEKLFF.

This chain uses TRBV6-1 with TRBJ1-4; TRBD1 matches at 7 bases. The CDR3 loop spans 14 amino acids. J lost 5 bases, V lost 5 bases, and 5 bases had no gene match. Germline lookup yields CDR1 MNHNS and CDR2 SASEGT. For the CDR3, the DNA is TGTGCCAGCAGTCCGACAGGGACGAATGAAAAACTGTTTTTT. It specifies CASSPTGTNEKLFF.

V and J are TRBV5-1 and TRBJ2-2, with 10 bases matching TRBD1. With 1 base clipped from V and 6 bases from J, the junction kept 9 bases outside the gene matches. CDR1 and CDR2 (germline): SGHRS, YFSETQ. This CDR3 contains 17 residues. CDR3 sequence: CASSLPRTGGSSGELFF. CDR3 coding DNA: TGCGCCAGCAGCTTGCCCAGGACAGGGGGATCTTCCGGGGAGCTGTTTTTT.

This chain uses TRBV9 with TRBJ2-1, with 11 positions matching TRBD2. This CDR3 has 15 residues. V trimming: 4 bases; J trimming: 8 bases; junction bases outside the gene matches: 8. Germline CDR1 is SGDLS and CDR2 is YYNGEE. CDR3 DNA sequence: TGTGCCAGCAGCTTAATAGCGGGGGGGCGCTATGAGCAGTTCTTC. Amino acid sequence: CASSLIAGGRYEQFF.

The count of this clone is one. The genes are TRBV5-1 and TRBJ1-1; 7 bases line up with TRBD1. There are 14 residues in the CDR3. Germline V gene sequence: CDR1 SGHRS, CDR2 YFSETQ. With V trimmed by 4 bases and J by 1 base, 4 bases remained unmatched. The CDR3 spells CASSLGTANTEAFF. The CDR3 nucleotides read TGCGCCAGCAGCCTCGGGACAGCGAACACTGAAGCTTTCTTT. The full variable domain, rest sourced from reference TRBV5-1 and TRBJ1-1, is KAGVTQTPRYLIKTRGQQVTLSCSPISGHRSVSWYQQTPGQGLQFLFEYFSETQRNKGNFPGRFSGRQFSNSRSEMNVSTLELGDSALYLCASSLGTANTEAFFGQGTRLTVV.

The rearrangement joins TRBV29-1 to TRBJ1-5; 11 bases are shared with TRBD1. The CDR3 extends over 14 amino acids. Germline loops: CDR1 SQVTM, CDR2 ANQGSEA. V lost 6 bases to trimming and J lost 2 bases; unmatched junction nucleotides: 3. CDR3 bases: TGCAGCGTAGGGACAGGGGGTGGCAATCAGCCCCAGCATTTT. Its translation: CSVGTGGGNQPQHF.

V is TRBV6-6 and J is TRBJ2-1; 7 nucleotides match TRBD1. Looked up from germline, CDR1 is MNHNY and CDR2 is SVGAGI (reference sequence). There are 15 residues in the CDR3. With 2 bases clipped from V and 4 bases from J, the junction kept 5 bases outside the gene matches. The CDR3 nucleotides are TGTGCCAGCAGTTACGTGGACAGGAGATACAATGAGCAGTTCTTC. Translated: CASSYVDRRYNEQFF.

This clone was detected a few times. The chain joins TRBV5-1 to TRBJ2-6; 9 bases agree with TRBD1. V gave up 4 bases and J gave up 6 bases; unmatched junction bases: 5. Germline loops: CDR1 SGHRS, CDR2 YFSETQ. This CDR3 has 15 amino acids. Here the CDR3 reads CASSPRTGEANVLTF. CDR3 bases: TGCGCCAGCAGCCCGAGGACAGGGGAGGCCAACGTCCTGACTTTC.

This rearrangement joins TRBV7-9 to TRBJ1-1; tentatively, D is TRBD1 (6 bases). Germline V gene data show CDR1 as SEHNR and CDR2 as FQNEAQ (reference sequence). The V end lost 5 bases, the J end lost 1 base, and 14 bases lay between the germline ends. This CDR3 has 15 amino acids. CDR3 region: CASSPRGTKNTEAFF. The CDR3 bases are TGTGCCAGCAGCCCGCGAGGGACAAAGAACACTGAAGCTTTCTTT.

The V gene is TRBV19, the J gene TRBJ2-1; 10 bases match TRBD2. The CDR3 is 16 residues long. Germline V gives CDR1 LNHDA, CDR2 SQIVND (reference sequence). V lost 7 bases and J lost 3; bases outside the gene matches: 9. The CDR3 coding sequence is TGTGCCAGTACCTCCCCTAGCGGGGGCCGCTACAATGAGCAGTTCTTC. Amino acid sequence: CASTSPSGGRYNEQFF.

The chain recombines TRBV18 with TRBJ2-5; the match to TRBD1 covers 10 bases. This CDR3 comprises 15 residues. CDR1 KGHSH and CDR2 LQKENI come from the germline V gene. Trimming removed 3 bases from V and 2 bases from J; junction bases left unmatched: 3. CDR3 region: CASSPTGGSQETQYF. CDR3 DNA: TGTGCCAGCTCACCGACAGGGGGCTCGCAAGAGACCCAGTACTTC.

The V call is TRBV7-8, the J call TRBJ1-1, with D tentatively TRBD1 (6 bases). Trimming removed 3 bases from V and 1 base from J, with 12 bases in between. The CDR3 contains 15 residues. Germline V gene data show CDR1 as SGHVS and CDR2 as FQNEAQ. CDR3 amino acids: CASSFQRQANTEAFF. The CDR3, as DNA: TGTGCCAGCAGCTTCCAGCGACAGGCGAACACTGAAGCTTTCTTT.

V and J are TRBV28 and TRBJ2-6; D not certain. V lost 2 bases to trimming and J lost 2 bases, with 7 bases between them. The CDR3 consists of 15 residues. The V gene's germline CDR1 is MDHEN and CDR2 SYDVKM. CDR3 coding DNA: TGTGCCAGCAGTTTAGAGTCGGCTGGGGCCAACGTCCTGACTTTC. This translates into CASSLESAGANVLTF.

In its sample, this clone was seen a few times. This chain links TRBV7-2 with TRBJ1-6; D possibly corresponds to TRBD1 (5 bases). Germline V CDR1 and CDR2: SGHTA, FQGNSA. V was clipped by 8 bases and J by 5 bases, with 13 bases between them. This CDR3 has 14 amino acids. CDR3 nucleotide sequence: TGTGCCAGCCGGGAGGGGTACCATAATTCACCCCTCCACTTT. This gives the protein CASREGYHNSPLHF.

The chain has TRBV15 and TRBJ2-1; tentatively, D is TRBD2 (5 bases). Trimming took 2 bases from V and 8 from J, leaving 10 bases between them. The CDR3 extends over 13 amino acids. Germline CDR1 reads LNHNV; CDR2 reads YYDKDF (reference sequence). The CDR3 DNA reads TGTGCCACCAGCAGAAAAAGTAGCGATGAGCAGTTCTTC. Its translation: CATSRKSSDEQFF.

The J gene is TRBJ1-1, the V gene TRBV18, with a weak D call TRBD1 (6 bases). Trimming took 11 bases from V and 1 from J, leaving 17 bases between them. This CDR3 comprises 14 residues. Germline V lookup: CDR1 KGHSH, CDR2 LQKENI. CDR3 region: CAVIPGHQNTEAFF. In DNA, the CDR3 is TGTGCCGTGATTCCGGGACACCAGAACACTGAAGCTTTCTTT.

The gene calls are TRBV29-1 and TRBJ2-5; maybe TRBD1 (5 bases). Trimming removed 6 bases from V and 5 bases from J, with 16 bases in between. Germline CDR1 and CDR2: SQVTM and ANQGSEA. The CDR3 length is 13 residues. The CDR3 coding sequence is TGCAGCGTCGATGACAGATTTCGGGAGACCCAGTACTTC. This encodes CSVDDRFRETQYF.

V is TRBV13 and J is TRBJ1-4; no firm D call. The CDR3 totals 15 residues. Germline lookup yields CDR1 PRHDT and CDR2 FYEKMQ (reference sequence). Deletions cut 5 bases from V and 3 bases from J, with 13 bases between. The DNA for the CDR3 is TGTGCCAGCAGCCTCTTAGAGGCCGCTAATGAAAAACTGTTTTTT. Its translation is CASSLLEAANEKLFF.

The CDR3 DNA sequence: TGTGCCAGTAGTATAGTCAGGAATGAAAAACTGTTTTTT. This translates into CASSIVRNEKLFF. This chain uses TRBV19 with TRBJ1-4, with D unresolved. Germline values: CDR1 LNHDA, CDR2 SQIVND (reference sequence). The V and J ends lost 1 base and 5 bases respectively, with 5 bases between them. This CDR3 region has 13 residues.

The chain combines TRBV7-6 with TRBJ2-7; TRBD2 aligns across 10 bases. The length of the CDR3 is 14 residues. V lost 5 bases and J lost 4; bases outside the gene matches: 5. CDR1 SGHVS and CDR2 FNYEAQ come from the germline V gene. This chain's CDR3 is CASSRTSGQYEQYF. The DNA of the CDR3 is TGTGCCAGCAGCAGGACTAGCGGACAGTACGAGCAGTACTTC. The full variable domain, in which reference TRBV7-6 and TRBJ2-7 provide the parts outside the CDR3, is GAGVSQSPRYKVTKRGQDVALRCDPISGHVSLYWYRQALGQGPEFLTYFNYEAQQDKSGLPNDRFSAERPEGSISTLTIQRTEQRDSAMYRCASSRTSGQYEQYFGPGTRLTVT.

The rearrangement links TRBV7-9 to TRBJ2-3, with no clear D. This CDR3 has 14 amino acids. CDR1 is SEHNR and CDR2 is FQNEAQ in the germline V gene (reference sequence). Trimming shortened V by 1 base and J by 1 base, and 6 bases separated the two germline ends. The CDR3 here is CASSLVEGTDTQYF. The CDR3 DNA sequence: TGTGCCAGCAGCTTAGTCGAGGGCACAGATACGCAGTATTTT.

The chain couples TRBV27 to TRBJ1-1; 9 bases are a match to TRBD1. Per the germline V gene, CDR1 is MNHEY and CDR2 is SMNVEV (reference sequence). CDR3 length: 15 residues. The trim removed 5 bases at V and 1 base at J, leaving 5 bases unmatched. The CDR3 is CASSKGQGWNTEAFF. In DNA, the CDR3 is TGTGCCAGCAGTAAAGGACAGGGGTGGAACACTGAAGCTTTCTTT.

The CDR3 DNA sequence: TGTGCCAGTAGTATAGTCCACGGAAACATTCAGTACTTC. This gives the protein CASSIVHGNIQYF. The chain recombines TRBV19 with TRBJ2-4; D not certain. Germline CDR1 LNHDA, CDR2 SQIVND (reference sequence). V lost 1 base, J lost 6 bases, and 7 bases lay in between. The CDR3 is made up of 13 amino acids.

This chain joins TRBV5-6 and TRBJ2-1; 8 bases agree with TRBD2. The CDR3 contains 16 residues. After removal of 4 bases from V and 2 bases from J, the junction contained 8 bases not matched to a gene. Germline-derived CDR1 and CDR2 are SGHDT and YYEEEE. DNA of the CDR3: TGTGCCAGCAGCCCGGCCGGGACTAGGGCCTACAATGAGCAGTTCTTC. It translates to CASSPAGTRAYNEQFF.